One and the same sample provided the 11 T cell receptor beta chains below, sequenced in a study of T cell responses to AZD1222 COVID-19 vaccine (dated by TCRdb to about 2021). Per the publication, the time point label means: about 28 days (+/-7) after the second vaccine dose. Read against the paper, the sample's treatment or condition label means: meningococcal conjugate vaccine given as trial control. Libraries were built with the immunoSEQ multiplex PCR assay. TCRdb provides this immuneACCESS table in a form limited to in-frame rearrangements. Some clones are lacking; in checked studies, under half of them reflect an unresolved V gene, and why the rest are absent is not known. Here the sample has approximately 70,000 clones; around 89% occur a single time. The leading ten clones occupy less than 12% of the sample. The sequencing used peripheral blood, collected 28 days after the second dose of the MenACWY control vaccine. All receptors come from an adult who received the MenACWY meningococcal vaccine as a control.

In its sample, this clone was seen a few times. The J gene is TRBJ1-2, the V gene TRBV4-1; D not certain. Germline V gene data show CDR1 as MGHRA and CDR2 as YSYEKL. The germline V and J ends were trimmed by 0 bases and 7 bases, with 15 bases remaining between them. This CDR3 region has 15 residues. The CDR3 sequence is CASSQEGGGGGGYTF. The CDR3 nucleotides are TGCGCCAGCAGCCAAGAAGGAGGCGGAGGAGGTGGCTACACCTTC.

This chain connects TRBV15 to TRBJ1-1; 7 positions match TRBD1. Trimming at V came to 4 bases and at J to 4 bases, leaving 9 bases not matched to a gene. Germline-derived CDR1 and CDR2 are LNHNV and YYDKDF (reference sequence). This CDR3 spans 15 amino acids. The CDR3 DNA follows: TGTGCCACCAGCATGACGGGGGAGGGGGCCACTGAAGCTTTCTTT. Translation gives CATSMTGEGATEAFF.

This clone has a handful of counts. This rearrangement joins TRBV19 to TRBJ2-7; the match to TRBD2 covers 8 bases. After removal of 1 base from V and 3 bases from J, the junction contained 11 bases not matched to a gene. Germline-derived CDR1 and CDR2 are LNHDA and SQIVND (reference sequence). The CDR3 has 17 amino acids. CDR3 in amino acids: CASSIAYLSGDVYEQYF. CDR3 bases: TGTGCCAGTAGTATAGCATACCTTAGCGGGGACGTCTACGAGCAGTACTTC.

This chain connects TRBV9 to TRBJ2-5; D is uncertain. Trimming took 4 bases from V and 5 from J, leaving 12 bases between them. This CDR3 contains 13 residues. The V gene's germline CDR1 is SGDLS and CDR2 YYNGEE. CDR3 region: CASSSPSGETQYF. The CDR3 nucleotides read TGTGCCAGCAGCTCTCCATCTGGGGAGACCCAGTACTTC.

This CDR3 reads CASSSPQTGRGGYNEQFF. CDR3 bases: TGTGCCAGCAGTTCACCCCAGACAGGGCGAGGGGGATACAATGAGCAGTTCTTC. The chain uses TRBV28 and TRBJ2-1, with 7 bases fitting TRBD1. The CDR3 is 18 residues long. The germline gives CDR1 MDHEN, CDR2 SYDVKM. V shed 4 bases and J 4 bases; nucleotides not matched to a gene: 16.

The CDR3 sequence is CASSAYRGNTEAFF. As DNA, the CDR3 is TGTGCCAGCAGCGCCTACAGGGGAAACACTGAAGCTTTCTTT. The gene calls are TRBV7-9 and TRBJ1-1; TRBD1 aligns across 7 bases. Germline CDR1 reads SEHNR; CDR2 reads FQNEAQ (reference sequence). The CDR3 has 14 residues. Trimming took 5 bases from V and 2 from J; bases not matched to a gene: 5.

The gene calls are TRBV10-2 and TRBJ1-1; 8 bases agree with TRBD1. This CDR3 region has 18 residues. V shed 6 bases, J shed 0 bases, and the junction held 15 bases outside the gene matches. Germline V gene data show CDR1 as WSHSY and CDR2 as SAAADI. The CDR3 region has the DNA TGCGCCAGCAGCGCATCCGTCCTTGGACAGGGCCTGAACACTGAAGCTTTCTTT. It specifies CASSASVLGQGLNTEAFF.

In DNA form, the CDR3 reads TGTGCCAGCTCACAGGAGGCCCTCTACGAGCAGTACTTC. Protein product: CASSQEALYEQYF. V gene TRBV18 combines with J gene TRBJ2-7, with D tentatively TRBD2 (5 bases). Trimming took off 4 bases at V and 3 bases at J, with 10 bases between the two ends. The CDR3 totals 13 residues. From germline, CDR1 is KGHSH and CDR2 LQKENI.

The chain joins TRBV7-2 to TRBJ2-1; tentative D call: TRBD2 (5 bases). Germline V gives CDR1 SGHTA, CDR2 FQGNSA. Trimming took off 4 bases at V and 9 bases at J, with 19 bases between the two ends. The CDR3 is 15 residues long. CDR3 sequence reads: CASSSGRVAKAEQFF. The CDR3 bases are TGTGCCAGCAGCTCCGGCCGGGTAGCGAAAGCTGAGCAGTTCTTC.

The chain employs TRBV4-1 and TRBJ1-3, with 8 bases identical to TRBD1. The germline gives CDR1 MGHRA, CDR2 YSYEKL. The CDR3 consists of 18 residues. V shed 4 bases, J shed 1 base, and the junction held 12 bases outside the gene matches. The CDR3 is CASSLDREGSGSGNTIYF. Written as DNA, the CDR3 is TGCGCCAGCAGCCTGGACAGGGAAGGAAGTGGGTCTGGAAACACCATATATTTT.

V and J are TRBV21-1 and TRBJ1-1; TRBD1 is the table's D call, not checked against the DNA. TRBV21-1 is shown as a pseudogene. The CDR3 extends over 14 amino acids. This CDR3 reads CASSLRVPNTEAFF. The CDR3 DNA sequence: TGTGCCAGCAGTCTCAGGGTTCCGAACACTGAAGCTTTCTTT.